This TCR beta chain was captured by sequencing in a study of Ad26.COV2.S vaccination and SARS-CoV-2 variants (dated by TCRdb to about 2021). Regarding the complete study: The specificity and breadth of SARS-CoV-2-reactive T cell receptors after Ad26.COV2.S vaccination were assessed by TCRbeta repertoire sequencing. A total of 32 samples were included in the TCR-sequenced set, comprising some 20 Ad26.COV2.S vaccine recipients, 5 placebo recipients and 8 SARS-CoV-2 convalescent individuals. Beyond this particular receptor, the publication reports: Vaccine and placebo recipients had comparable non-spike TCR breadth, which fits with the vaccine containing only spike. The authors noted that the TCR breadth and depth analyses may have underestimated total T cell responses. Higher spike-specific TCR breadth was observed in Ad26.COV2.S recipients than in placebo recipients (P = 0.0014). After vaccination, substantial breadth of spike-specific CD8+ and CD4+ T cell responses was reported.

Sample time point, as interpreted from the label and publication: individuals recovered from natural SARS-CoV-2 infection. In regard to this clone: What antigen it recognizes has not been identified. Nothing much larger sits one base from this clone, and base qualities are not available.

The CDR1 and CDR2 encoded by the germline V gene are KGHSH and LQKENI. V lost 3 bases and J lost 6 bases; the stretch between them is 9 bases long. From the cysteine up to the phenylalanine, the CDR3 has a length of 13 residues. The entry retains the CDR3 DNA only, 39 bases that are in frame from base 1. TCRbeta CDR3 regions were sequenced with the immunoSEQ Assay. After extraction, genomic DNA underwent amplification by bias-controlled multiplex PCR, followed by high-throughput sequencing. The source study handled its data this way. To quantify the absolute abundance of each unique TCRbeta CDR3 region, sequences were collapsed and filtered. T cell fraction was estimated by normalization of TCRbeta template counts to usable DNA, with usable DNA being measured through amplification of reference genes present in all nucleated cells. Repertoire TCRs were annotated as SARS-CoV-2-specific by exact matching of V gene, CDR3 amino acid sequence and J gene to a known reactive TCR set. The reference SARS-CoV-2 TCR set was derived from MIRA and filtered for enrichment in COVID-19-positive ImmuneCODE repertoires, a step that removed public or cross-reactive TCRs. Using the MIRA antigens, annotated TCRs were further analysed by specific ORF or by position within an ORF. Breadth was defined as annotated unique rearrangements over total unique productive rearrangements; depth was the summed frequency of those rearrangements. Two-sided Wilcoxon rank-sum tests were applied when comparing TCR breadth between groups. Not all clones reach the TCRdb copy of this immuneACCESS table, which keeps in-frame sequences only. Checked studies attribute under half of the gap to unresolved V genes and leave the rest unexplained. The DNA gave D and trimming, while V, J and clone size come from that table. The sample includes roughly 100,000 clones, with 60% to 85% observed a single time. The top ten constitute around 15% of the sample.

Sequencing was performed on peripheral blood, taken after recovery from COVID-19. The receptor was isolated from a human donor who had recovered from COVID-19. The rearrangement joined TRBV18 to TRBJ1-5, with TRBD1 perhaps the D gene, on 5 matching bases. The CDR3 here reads CASSPNGAQPQHF. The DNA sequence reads TGTGCCAGCTCACCGAATGGGGCTCAGCCCCAGCATTTT.